The 25 T cell receptor beta chains reported below all come from one sample, sequenced in a study of blood T cells in healthy people across ages. The authors ran a second PCR of about 6 to 12 cycles using a sample-barcoded 5' primer and a J-beta primer mix. TCRdb re-analysed the 5' RACE reads in MiXCR, keeping a single row per CDR3 protein. The sample comprises just over 800,000 distinct CDR3 sequences, approximately 65% of which are singletons, and 28% rests with the top ten. Material for sequencing was blood. All receptors come from a man aged 30 to 45 in good health.

This sequence joins TRBV12-3 or TRBV12-4 and TRBJ2-5; D remains unclear. The CDR3 extends over 13 amino acids. Trimming left V 3 bases short and J 5 bases short, with 10 bases between. The CDR3 spells CASSFRIRETQYF. The CDR3 DNA sequence: TGTGCCAGCAGTTTCCGGATCCGGGAGACCCAGTACTTC.

The table lists this clonotype with a few counts. The chain joins TRBV20-1 to TRBJ2-1; D might be TRBD2 (6 bases). V was shortened by 6 bases and J by 9 bases, with 24 bases between the two germline ends. CDR3 length: 15 amino acids. CDR1 and CDR2 (germline): DFQATT, SNEGSKA (reference sequence). The CDR3: CSASHWARRDAEQFF. The DNA for the CDR3 is TGCAGTGCCTCCCATTGGGCAAGGAGGGATGCTGAGCAGTTCTTC.

This clonotype showed up just a few times. The V call is TRBV20-1, the J call TRBJ2-1, with TRBD1 matching 11 bases. J lost 9 bases, V lost 4 bases, and 8 bases had no gene match. The length of the CDR3 is 14 residues. Germline V gene sequence: CDR1 DFQATT, CDR2 SNEGSKA (reference sequence). For the CDR3, the DNA is TGCAGTGCTATCACGGACAGGGGGCTCTTTGAGCAGTTCTTC. Translating gives CSAITDRGLFEQFF.

CDR3 amino acids: CASSWIGSLQETQYF. CDR3 DNA sequence: TGTGCCAGCAGCTGGATCGGAAGTTTACAAGAGACCCAGTACTTC. The V gene is TRBV7-9, the J gene TRBJ2-5; D is undetermined. V dropped 4 bases and J dropped 2 bases, with 14 bases sitting between them. The V gene's germline CDR1 is SEHNR and CDR2 FQNEAQ (reference sequence). CDR3 length: 15 residues.

J is TRBJ2-7 and V is TRBV12-3 or TRBV12-4, with TRBD1 matching 9 bases. CDR3 length: 14 residues. The trim removed 5 bases at V and 5 bases at J, leaving 7 bases unmatched. The CDR3 DNA reads TGTGCCAGCAGTCCCGGGACAGGGTGGAACGAGCAGTACTTC. Its protein is CASSPGTGWNEQYF.

The chain employs TRBV4-3 and TRBJ1-6, with D maybe TRBD1 (6 bases). V was trimmed by 0 bases and J by 3 bases, leaving 12 bases between them. Germline values: CDR1 LGHNA, CDR2 YSLEER. The CDR3 is made up of 17 amino acids. CDR3 sequence reads: CASSQDSGAGYNSPLHF. The CDR3 region has the DNA TGCGCCAGCAGCCAAGATTCGGGGGCCGGCTATAATTCACCCCTCCACTTT.

This sequence joins TRBV6-5 and TRBJ2-7; 7 positions agree with TRBD1. The J segment lost 4 bases and the V segment lost 0 bases, leaving 9 bases of the junction unmatched. The CDR3 extends over 16 amino acids. CDR1 and CDR2 from the germline V gene are MNHEY and SVGAGI. CDR3 residues: CASSYSDRVPTYEQYF. The DNA of the CDR3 is TGTGCCAGCAGTTACTCCGACAGGGTCCCAACTTACGAGCAGTACTTC.

The gene calls are TRBV20-1 and TRBJ2-4; 11 nucleotides align to TRBD1. CDR1 DFQATT and CDR2 SNEGSKA come from the germline V gene (reference sequence). There are 19 residues in the CDR3. The V and J ends lost 4 bases and 1 base, in that order; junction bases with no gene match: 15. CDR3 residues: CSATRPGQGGLRAKNIQYF. The CDR3 region has the DNA TGCAGTGCTACCCGACCGGGACAGGGGGGCCTTAGGGCCAAAAACATTCAGTACTTC.

V and J are TRBV7-3 and TRBJ1-1, with D possibly TRBD1 on 5 matching bases. Germline V gene data show CDR1 as SGHTA and CDR2 as FQGTGA. CDR3 size: 15 residues. Trimming pared 4 bases from V and 0 bases from J, leaving 12 bases between. Here the CDR3 DNA reads TGTGCCAGCAGCTCGACCGGACACATGAACACTGAAGCTTTCTTT. This gives the protein CASSSTGHMNTEAFF.

The chain employs TRBV21-1 and TRBJ1-4; the D call of TRBD1 is as the table states it, not checked on the DNA. TRBV21-1 constitutes a pseudogene. The CDR3 spans 15 residues. The CDR3 sequence: CASSTGQGRGEKLFF. Written as DNA, the CDR3 is TGTGCCAGCAGCACGGGACAGGGGAGGGGCGAAAAACTGTTTTTT.

This rearrangement joins TRBV11-3 to TRBJ2-1; D call uncertain. In germline, CDR1 is SGHNT, CDR2 YENEEA. The CDR3 has 14 amino acids. The V end lost 5 bases, the J end lost 1 base, and 9 bases lay between the germline ends. The CDR3 bases are TGTGCCAGCAGCGCCGACTCGTCCTACAATGAGCAGTTCTTC. Translated, it gives CASSADSSYNEQFF.

The chain links TRBV5-1 to TRBJ2-5, with D uncertain. The CDR3 has 15 amino acids. Germline CDR1 is SGHRS and CDR2 is YFSETQ. The V end was cut by 2 bases, the J end by 11 bases, with 22 bases between. This CDR3 is CASSFSGQPNNEQYF. In DNA form, the CDR3 reads TGCGCCAGCAGCTTTTCCGGTCAGCCTAACAATGAGCAGTACTTC.

The sample holds a few counts of this clonotype. J is TRBJ2-6 and V is TRBV24-1, with D uncertain. Germline CDR1 KGHDR, CDR2 SFDVKD. The CDR3 runs to 17 residues. Between the trimmed V and J ends, which lost 3 bases and 0 bases, there was a span of 11 bases. The CDR3 here is CATSDPGGFSGANVLTF. The CDR3 DNA is TGTGCCACCAGTGATCCGGGCGGTTTCTCTGGGGCCAACGTCCTGACTTTC.

The chain uses TRBV7-2 and TRBJ1-4; the D gene is possibly TRBD1 (5 bases). CDR1 and CDR2 from the germline V gene are SGHTA and FQGNSA. The CDR3 consists of 15 residues. V gave up 5 bases and J gave up 7 bases, with 17 bases separating them. The CDR3 DNA follows: TGTGCCAGCAGCCCTAGGAGCCAGGGAGGTGAAAAACTGTTTTTT. This gives the protein CASSPRSQGGEKLFF.

In nucleotides, the CDR3 is TGTGCCAGCAGCACACCCGGGACATATACTCAAGAGACCCAGTACTTC. Translated: CASSTPGTYTQETQYF. V gene TRBV7-9 combines with J gene TRBJ2-5, with D possibly being TRBD1 (6 bases). Germline CDR1 and CDR2: SEHNR and FQNEAQ (reference sequence). V dropped 5 bases and J dropped 2 bases, with 18 bases sitting between them. This CDR3 is 16 amino acids long.

The chain uses TRBV6-2 or TRBV6-3 and TRBJ1-1, with D unresolved. Trimming removed 4 bases from V and 1 base from J, with 13 bases in between. The CDR3 loop spans 15 amino acids. CDR1 and CDR2 (germline): MNHEY, SVGEGT. For the CDR3, the DNA is TGTGCCAGCAGTTTACGACGGGATCAGAACACTGAAGCTTTCTTT. It yields the protein CASSLRRDQNTEAFF.

This clonotype showed up just once. DNA of the CDR3: TGTGCCAGCAGCTTGGCCGCGGTTCAGAAGGGCTACACCTTC. Protein product: CASSLAAVQKGYTF. V gene TRBV7-9 combines with J gene TRBJ1-2; D unresolved. Germline V gene sequence: CDR1 SEHNR, CDR2 FQNEAQ (reference sequence). V was trimmed by 3 bases and J by 8 bases, leaving 16 bases between them. The CDR3 has 14 amino acids.

This chain connects TRBV5-1 to TRBJ1-2, with no clear D. This CDR3 has 15 residues. Germline V gives CDR1 SGHRS, CDR2 YFSETQ. V was clipped by 0 bases and J by 0 bases, with 9 bases between them. This CDR3 is CASSLGPLANYGYTF. DNA for the CDR3: TGCGCCAGCAGCTTGGGTCCGTTAGCTAACTATGGCTACACCTTC.

The chain links TRBV15 to TRBJ1-4, with TRBD1 matching over 7 bases. This CDR3 region has 16 residues. Germline loops: CDR1 LNHNV, CDR2 YYDKDF (reference sequence). V dropped 0 bases and J dropped 5; count of bases not matched to a gene: 6. The CDR3 DNA sequence: TGTGCCACCAGCAGAGACCTACAGGGGTCAAATGAAAAACTGTTTTTT. Its protein is CATSRDLQGSNEKLFF.

CDR3: CASSSPGTSIYEQYF. CDR3 nucleotide sequence: TGTGCCAGCAGTTCCCCCGGGACTAGTATTTACGAGCAGTACTTC. This chain joins TRBV27 and TRBJ2-5; 8 nucleotides align to TRBD2. The tail of the sequence fits TRBJ2-7 better, so the J call may be wrong. Germline V gives CDR1 MNHEY, CDR2 SMNVEV (reference sequence). The CDR3 has 15 amino acids.

The genes are TRBV29-1 and TRBJ2-7; D is ambiguous. The V end lost 5 bases, the J end lost 1 base, and 12 bases lay between the germline ends. In germline, CDR1 is SQVTM, CDR2 ANQGSEA. The CDR3 is made up of 13 amino acids. The CDR3 loop is CSVTVPPSYEQYF. The CDR3 DNA sequence: TGCAGCGTTACCGTACCACCATCCTACGAGCAGTACTTC.

The J gene is TRBJ2-5, the V gene TRBV28; D possibly corresponds to TRBD2 (6 bases). V lost 10 bases, J lost 7 bases, and 16 bases lay in between. The V gene's germline CDR1 is MDHEN and CDR2 SYDVKM. This CDR3 comprises 12 residues. The CDR3 reads CAISHGGWTQYF. As DNA, the CDR3 is TGTGCCATCTCCCACGGGGGATGGACCCAGTACTTC.

This clonotype was found once. The chain employs TRBV15 and TRBJ2-4; 8 bases align to TRBD1. The DNA end favors TRBJ2-7, so the J call may be wrong. CDR3 length equals 15 residues. Germline CDR1 reads LNHNV; CDR2 reads YYDKDF (reference sequence). CDR3 coding DNA: TGTGCCACCAGCCATGCCAGGGGGCTTACCTACGAGCAGTACTTC. Its protein product is CATSHARGLTYEQYF.

The V gene is TRBV6-5, the J gene TRBJ2-5; D possibly uses TRBD1 or TRBD2 (5 bases each). CDR1 is MNHEY and CDR2 is SVGAGI in the germline V gene. V was trimmed by 0 bases and J by 5 bases, leaving 7 bases between them. CDR3 length: 13 residues. In DNA form, the CDR3 reads TGTGCCAGCAGTTACTCGGGGGTTGAGACCCAGTACTTC. Amino acid sequence: CASSYSGVETQYF.

This chain connects TRBV29-1 to TRBJ1-5; maybe TRBD1 (6 bases). Germline V CDR1 and CDR2: SQVTM, ANQGSEA. Trimming shortened V by 7 bases and J by 0 bases, and 13 bases separated the two germline ends. CDR3 length equals 14 residues. CDR3 loop: CSATQGNSNQPQHF. The CDR3 coding sequence is TGCAGCGCCACACAGGGAAATAGCAATCAGCCCCAGCATTTT.